Following are 2 T cell receptor beta chains from one sample sequenced in a study of blood T cell repertoires in COVID-19. Profiling relied on immunoSEQ multiplex PCR, and the TCRdb table lists in-frame clones only, not all of them. In the table there are 20,000 to 30,000 clones, approximately 64% of which are singletons. Sequenced: peripheral blood. All receptors come from a man aged 55 to 70 with active or convalescent COVID-19.

The rearrangement links TRBV20-1 to TRBJ1-1; the D is unclear. The germline gives CDR1 DFQATT, CDR2 SNEGSKA (reference sequence). The CDR3 covers 10 residues. The germline V and J ends were trimmed by 8 bases and 9 bases, with 13 bases remaining between them. CDR3 protein: CSPGVNQAFF. The CDR3 DNA reads as TGCAGTCCCGGGGTCAATCAAGCTTTCTTT.

This clone was found once. This chain uses TRBV10-3 with TRBJ2-5, with TRBD1 matching over 9 bases. Looked up from germline, CDR1 is ENHRY and CDR2 is SYGVKD. CDR3 length equals 13 residues. Trimming took 6 bases from V and 1 from J; bases not matched to a gene: 0. This CDR3 is CAIRTGGQETQYF. The DNA of the CDR3 is TGTGCCATCAGGACAGGGGGCCAAGAGACCCAGTACTTC.